This T cell receptor beta chain originates from a study of cytomegalovirus exposure and HLA in healthy donors. Findings of the study overall: Exclusion applied to some V segments, including TRBV6-2 and TRBV6-3, as they were indistinguishable.

Concerning this clone itself: No antigen is known for it.

Although they were nominally healthy when sampled, donors likely had unrecorded immune exposures. PCR involved 60 Vbeta and 13 Jbeta primers. TCRdb keeps only in-frame clones here, not all; method: immunoSEQ multiplex PCR. Of 95,000 to 150,000 clones in the sample, over 8.5% are singletons; the top ten hold less than 6.5%. In germline, CDR1 is LNHDA, CDR2 SQIVND (reference sequence). This CDR3 is built from 13 residues. The V segment lost 6 bases and the J segment 12 bases; nucleotides outside the gene matches: 8. The source is a woman aged 40 to 50 in good health and CMV-seropositive. This chain connects TRBV19 to TRBJ2-5; TRBD2 matches at 12 bases. The material sequenced was PBMCs. In DNA, the CDR3 is TGTGCCAGTAGAGAGACTAGCGGGGGTTTCAAGTACTTC. It encodes CASRETSGGFKYF.